This T cell receptor beta chain came from a study of shared clonotypes between healthy human individuals. Libraries were prepared by immunoSEQ multiplex PCR; TCRdb keeps only in-frame clonotypes and omits some of them. Among 2 million to 3 million clones listed, 93% were seen once. Sequencing was performed on naive CD4+ T cells from PBMCs. Described subset: CD45RA+ positively selected. This TCR derives from a man between 18 and 29 years old in good health. Some clones in this sample may be carry-over from other donors' samples.

Here the CDR3 reads CAWSPGAGNTIYF. Written as DNA, the CDR3 is TGTGCCTGGAGTCCCGGGGCCGGAAACACCATATATTTT. The chain has TRBV30 and TRBJ1-3; D perhaps matches TRBD1 (5 bases). CDR1 and CDR2 from the germline V gene are GTSNPN and SVGIG (reference sequence). CDR3 length: 13 residues. V was pared by 2 bases and J by 4 bases, with 9 bases between.